The rows below give T cell receptor beta chains drawn from one sample of a study of cytomegalovirus exposure and HLA in healthy donors. The protocol was immunoSEQ multiplex PCR, while the TCRdb copy is restricted to in-frame clones and leaves out a portion. The data show 90,000 to 100,000 clones, with 55% to 75% seen just once and 2% to 2.5% held by the top ten. The sequenced sample consisted of PBMCs. These receptors all come from a man in his fifties in good health and CMV-seronegative. Both conserved end residues are trimmed from each CDR3. The order of the fields is V gene, J gene, CDR3 length, CDR3 protein.

TRBV7-6,TRBJ2-6,11,ASTLSGANVLT
TRBV5-6,TRBJ2-3,13,ASSFLAGGLDTQY
TRBV6-1,TRBJ2-7,12,ASTSGTGSYEQY
TRBV2,TRBJ1-5,11,ASSAEGNQPQH
TRBV9,TRBJ2-1,12,ASSATGLSGEQF
TRBV4-3,TRBJ2-2,12,ASSQDRGTGELF
TRBV4-2,TRBJ2-7,11,ASRATGGYEQY
TRBV19,TRBJ1-5,12,ASTQGQLGQPQH
TRBV28,TRBJ2-3,10,ASNGLTDTQY
TRBV18,TRBJ2-5,11,ASSPRQSETQY
TRBV6-6,TRBJ1-1,12,ASSYLTGNTEAF
TRBV6-1,TRBJ1-4,9,ASRLNEKLF
TRBV5-4,TRBJ1-2,15,ASSSGGAGQGAVGYT
TRBV7-3,TRBJ2-1,16,ASSARAQLAGIRNEQF
TRBV19,TRBJ1-2,12,ASSTVDRVYGYT
TRBV5-5,TRBJ2-7,14,ASSLEFGTGTYEQY
TRBV11-2,TRBJ2-7,14,ASSFRRDTNSYEQY
TRBV7-9,-,12,ASSLGQASYEQY
TRBV5-1,TRBJ1-3,14,ASSLEVGGSGNTIY
TRBV10-3,TRBJ2-1,13,AINKAGGPMNEQF
TRBV5-1,TRBJ1-4,11,ASSLVWTRKLF
TRBV10-1,TRBJ1-1,12,ASRPTGKGTEAF
TRBV5-1,TRBJ1-3,11,ASSAGTGNTIY
TRBV10-2,TRBJ1-5,12,ASSEPGGGQPQH
TRBV7-3,TRBJ2-2,10,ASSAQTGELF
TRBV28,TRBJ1-6,15,ASKWSSMSSYNSPLH
TRBV2,TRBJ1-6,15,ASSSWPSGYTDSPLH
TRBV19,TRBJ1-5,12,ASSPTSFNQPQH
TRBV28,TRBJ2-1,12,ASSFDYRRNEQF
TRBV19,TRBJ1-5,14,ASRRQGADSNQPQH
TRBV9,TRBJ2-3,13,ASSVDGPRADTQY
TRBV15,TRBJ2-5,16,ATSRRALAGGPRETQY
TRBV7-6,TRBJ2-1,14,ASSLANRGPYNEQF
TRBV27,TRBJ2-3,19,ASSLFAGGPGRAPRTDTQY
TRBV5-1,TRBJ2-7,12,ASSLAPSSYEQY
TRBV6-5,TRBJ1-1,9,ASKDTTEAF
TRBV7-2,TRBJ2-1,14,ASSLVPGLSYNEQF